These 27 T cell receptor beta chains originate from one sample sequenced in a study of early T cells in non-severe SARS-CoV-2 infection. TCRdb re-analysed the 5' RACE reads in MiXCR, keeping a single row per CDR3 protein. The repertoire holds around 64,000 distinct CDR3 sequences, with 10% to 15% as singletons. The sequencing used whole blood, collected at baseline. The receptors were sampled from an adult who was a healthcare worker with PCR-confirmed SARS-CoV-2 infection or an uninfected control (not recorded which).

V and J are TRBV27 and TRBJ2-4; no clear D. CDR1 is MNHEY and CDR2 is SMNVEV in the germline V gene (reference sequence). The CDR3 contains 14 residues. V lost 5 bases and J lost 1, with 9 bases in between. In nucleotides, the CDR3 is TGTGCCAGCAGTAGCCCCCTGGCCAAAAACATTCAGTACTTC. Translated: CASSSPLAKNIQYF.

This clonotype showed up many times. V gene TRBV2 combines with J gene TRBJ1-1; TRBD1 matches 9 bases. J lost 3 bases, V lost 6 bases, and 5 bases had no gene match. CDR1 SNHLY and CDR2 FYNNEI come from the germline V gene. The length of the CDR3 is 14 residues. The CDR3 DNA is TGTGCCAGCAGCTTACAGGGGGCGGACACTGAAGCTTTCTTT. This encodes CASSLQGADTEAFF.

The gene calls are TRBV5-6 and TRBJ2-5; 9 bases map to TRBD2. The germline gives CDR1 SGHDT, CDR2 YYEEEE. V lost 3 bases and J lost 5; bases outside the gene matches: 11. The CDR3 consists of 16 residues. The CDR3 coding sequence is TGTGCCAGCAGCTCCCGGATACTTGGACTAGCGGAGACCCAGTACTTC. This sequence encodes CASSSRILGLAETQYF.

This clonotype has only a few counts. CDR3 region: CAISESGRATEAFF. CDR3 DNA sequence: TGTGCCATCAGTGAGTCGGGTAGGGCCACTGAAGCTTTCTTT. The chain joins TRBV10-3 to TRBJ1-1; D is unresolved. The length of the CDR3 is 14 residues. Germline CDR1 is ENHRY and CDR2 is SYGVKD. V dropped 0 bases and J dropped 4 bases, with 9 bases sitting between them.

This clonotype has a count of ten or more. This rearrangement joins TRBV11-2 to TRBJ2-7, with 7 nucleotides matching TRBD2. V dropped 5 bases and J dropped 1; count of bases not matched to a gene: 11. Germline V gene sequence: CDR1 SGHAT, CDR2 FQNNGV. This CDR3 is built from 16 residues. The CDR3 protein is CASSPLGGGNSYEQYF. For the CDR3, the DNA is TGTGCCAGCAGCCCCCTGGGCGGGGGTAATTCCTACGAGCAGTACTTC. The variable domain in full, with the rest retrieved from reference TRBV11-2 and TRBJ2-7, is EAGVAQSPRYKIIEKRQSVAFWCNPISGHATLYWYQQILGQGPKLLIQFQNNGVVDDSQLPKDRFSAERLKGVDSTLKIQPAKLEDSAVYLCASSPLGGGNSYEQYFGPGTRLTVT.

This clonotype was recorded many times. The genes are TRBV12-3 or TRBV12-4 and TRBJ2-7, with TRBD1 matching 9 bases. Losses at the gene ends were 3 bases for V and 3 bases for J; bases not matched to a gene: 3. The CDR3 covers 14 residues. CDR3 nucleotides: TGTGCCAGCAGTTTCGACAGGGGGAACTACGAGCAGTACTTC. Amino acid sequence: CASSFDRGNYEQYF.

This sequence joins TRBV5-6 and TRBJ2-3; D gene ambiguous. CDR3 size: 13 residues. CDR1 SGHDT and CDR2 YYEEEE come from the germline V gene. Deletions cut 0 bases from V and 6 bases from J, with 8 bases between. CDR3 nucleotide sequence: TGTGCCAGCAGCTTGGAAGTATGGGATACGCAGTATTTT. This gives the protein CASSLEVWDTQYF.

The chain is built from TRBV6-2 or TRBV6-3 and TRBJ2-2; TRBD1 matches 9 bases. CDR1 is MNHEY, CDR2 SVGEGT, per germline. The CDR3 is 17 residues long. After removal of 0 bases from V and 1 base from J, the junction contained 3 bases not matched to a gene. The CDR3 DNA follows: TGTGCCAGCAGTTACTCGACGGGACAGGGGAACACCGGGGAGCTGTTTTTT. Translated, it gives CASSYSTGQGNTGELFF.

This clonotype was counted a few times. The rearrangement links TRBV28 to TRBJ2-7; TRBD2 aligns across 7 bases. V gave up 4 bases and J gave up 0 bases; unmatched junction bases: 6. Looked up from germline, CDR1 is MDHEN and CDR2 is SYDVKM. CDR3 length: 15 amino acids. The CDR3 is CASSSTGTNSYEQYF. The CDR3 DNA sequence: TGTGCCAGCAGTTCTACCGGGACTAACTCCTACGAGCAGTACTTC. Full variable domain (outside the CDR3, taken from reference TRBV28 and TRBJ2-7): DVKVTQSSRYLVKRTGEKVFLECVQDMDHENMFWYRQDPGLGLRLIYFSYDVKMKEKGDIPEGYSVSREKKERFSLILESASTNQTSMYLCASSSTGTNSYEQYFGPGTRLTVT.

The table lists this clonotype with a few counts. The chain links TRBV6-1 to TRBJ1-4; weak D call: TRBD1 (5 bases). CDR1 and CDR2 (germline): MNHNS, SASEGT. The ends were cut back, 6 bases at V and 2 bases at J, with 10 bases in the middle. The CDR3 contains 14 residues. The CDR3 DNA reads TGTGCCAGCAGACGGGGCCAGACTAATGAAAAACTGTTTTTT. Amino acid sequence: CASRRGQTNEKLFF.

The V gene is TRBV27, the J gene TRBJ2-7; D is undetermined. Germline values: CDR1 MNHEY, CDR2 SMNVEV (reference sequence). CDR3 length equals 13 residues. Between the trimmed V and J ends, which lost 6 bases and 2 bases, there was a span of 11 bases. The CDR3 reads CASSHGFAYEQYF. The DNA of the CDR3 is TGTGCCAGCAGCCACGGTTTCGCCTACGAGCAGTACTTC.

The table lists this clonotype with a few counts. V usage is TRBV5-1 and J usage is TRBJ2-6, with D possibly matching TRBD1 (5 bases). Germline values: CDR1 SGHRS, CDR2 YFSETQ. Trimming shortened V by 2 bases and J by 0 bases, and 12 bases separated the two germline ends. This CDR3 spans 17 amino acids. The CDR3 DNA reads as TGCGCCAGCAGCTTAAAATGGGGCCTCTCTGGGGCCAACGTCCTGACTTTC. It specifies CASSLKWGLSGANVLTF.

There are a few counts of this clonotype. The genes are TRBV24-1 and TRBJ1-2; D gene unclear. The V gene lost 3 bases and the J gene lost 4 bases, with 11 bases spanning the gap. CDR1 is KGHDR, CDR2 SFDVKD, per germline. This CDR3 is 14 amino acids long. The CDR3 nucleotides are TGTGCCACCAGTGATAGTGGCGGACGCTATGGCTACACCTTC. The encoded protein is CATSDSGGRYGYTF.

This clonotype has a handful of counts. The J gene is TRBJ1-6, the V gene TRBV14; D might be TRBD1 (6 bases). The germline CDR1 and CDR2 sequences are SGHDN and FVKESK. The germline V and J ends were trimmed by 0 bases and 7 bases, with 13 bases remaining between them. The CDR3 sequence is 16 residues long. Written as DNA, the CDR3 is TGTGCCAGCAGCCAAGATTGGGGGCTGGGGAATTCACCCCTCCACTTT. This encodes CASSQDWGLGNSPLHF.

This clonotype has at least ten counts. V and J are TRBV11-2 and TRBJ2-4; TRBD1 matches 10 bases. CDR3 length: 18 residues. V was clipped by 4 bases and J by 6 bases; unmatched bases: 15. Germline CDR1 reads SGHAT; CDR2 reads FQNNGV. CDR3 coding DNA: TGTGCCAGCAGCTCCTCAGCAGGGACAGGGGTAGCGAGAAACATTCAGTACTTC. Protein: CASSSSAGTGVARNIQYF.

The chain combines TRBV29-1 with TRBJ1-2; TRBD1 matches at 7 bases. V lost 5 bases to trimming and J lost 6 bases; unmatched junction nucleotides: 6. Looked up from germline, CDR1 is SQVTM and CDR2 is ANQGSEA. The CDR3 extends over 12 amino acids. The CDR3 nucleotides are TGCAGCGTTTCGGAGGGGGCCGATGGCTACACCTTC. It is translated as CSVSEGADGYTF.

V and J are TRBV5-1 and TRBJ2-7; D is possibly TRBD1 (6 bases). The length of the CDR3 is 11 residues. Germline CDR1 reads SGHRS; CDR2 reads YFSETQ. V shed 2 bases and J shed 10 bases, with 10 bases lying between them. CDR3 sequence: CASSFDRLQYF. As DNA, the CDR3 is TGCGCCAGCAGCTTCGACAGGTTACAGTACTTC.

CDR3 coding DNA: TGTGCCAGCAGCCAAGGGGACAGGAACACAGATACGCAGTATTTT. Translation gives CASSQGDRNTDTQYF. This chain uses TRBV6-5 with TRBJ2-3, with TRBD1 matching over 8 bases. V was pared by 6 bases and J by 2 bases, with 7 bases of the junction left unmatched. This CDR3 spans 15 amino acids. Germline-derived CDR1 and CDR2 are MNHEY and SVGAGI.

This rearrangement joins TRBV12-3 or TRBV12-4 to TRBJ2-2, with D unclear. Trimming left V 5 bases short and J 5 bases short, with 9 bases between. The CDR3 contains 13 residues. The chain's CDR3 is CASSPPGTGELFF. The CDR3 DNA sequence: TGTGCCAGCAGTCCCCCAGGTACCGGGGAGCTGTTTTTT.

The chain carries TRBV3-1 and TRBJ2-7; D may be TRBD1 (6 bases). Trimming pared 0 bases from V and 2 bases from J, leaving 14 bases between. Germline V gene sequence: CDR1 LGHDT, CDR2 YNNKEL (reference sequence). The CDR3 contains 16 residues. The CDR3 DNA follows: TGTGCCAGCAGCCAAGACGCCACAGGGATTCCCTACGAGCAGTACTTC. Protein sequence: CASSQDATGIPYEQYF.

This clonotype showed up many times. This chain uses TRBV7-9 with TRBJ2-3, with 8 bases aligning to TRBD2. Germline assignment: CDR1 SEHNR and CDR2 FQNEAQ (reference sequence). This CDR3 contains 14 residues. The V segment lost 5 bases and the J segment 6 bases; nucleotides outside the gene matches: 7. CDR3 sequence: CASSTGTSGDTQYF. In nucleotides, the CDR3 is TGTGCCAGCAGCACGGGGACTAGTGGGGATACGCAGTATTTT. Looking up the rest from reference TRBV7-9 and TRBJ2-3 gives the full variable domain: DTGVSQNPRHKITKRGQNVTFRCDPISEHNRLYWYRQTLGQGPEFLTYFQNEAQLEKSRLLSDRFSAERPKGSFSTLEIQRTEQGDSAMYLCASSTGTSGDTQYFGPGTRLTVL.

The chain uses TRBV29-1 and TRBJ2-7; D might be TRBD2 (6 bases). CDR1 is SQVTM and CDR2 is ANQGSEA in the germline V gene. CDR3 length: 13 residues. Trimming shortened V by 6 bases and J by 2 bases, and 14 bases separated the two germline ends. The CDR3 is CSVSRTTTYEQYF. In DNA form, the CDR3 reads TGCAGCGTCTCCAGGACTACCACCTACGAGCAGTACTTC.

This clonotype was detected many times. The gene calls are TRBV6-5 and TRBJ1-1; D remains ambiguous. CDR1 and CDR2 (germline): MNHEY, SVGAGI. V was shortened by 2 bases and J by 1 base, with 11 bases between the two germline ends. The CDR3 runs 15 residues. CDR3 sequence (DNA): TGTGCCAGCAGTTACCATCGGTCGGGGAACACTGAAGCTTTCTTT. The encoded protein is CASSYHRSGNTEAFF.

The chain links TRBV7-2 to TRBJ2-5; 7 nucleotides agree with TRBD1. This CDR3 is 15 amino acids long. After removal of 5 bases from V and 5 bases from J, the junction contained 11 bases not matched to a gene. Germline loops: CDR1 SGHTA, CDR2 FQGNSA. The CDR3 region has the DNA TGTGCCAGCAGCACCGGGGACAGCGTCAGGGAGACCCAGTACTTC. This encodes CASSTGDSVRETQYF.

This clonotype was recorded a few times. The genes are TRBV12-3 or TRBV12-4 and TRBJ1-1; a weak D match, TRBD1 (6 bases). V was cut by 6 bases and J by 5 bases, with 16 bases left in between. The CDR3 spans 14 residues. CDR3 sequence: CASSFNSRGTEAFF. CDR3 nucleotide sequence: TGTGCCAGCAGCTTTAACAGCAGGGGAACTGAAGCTTTCTTT.

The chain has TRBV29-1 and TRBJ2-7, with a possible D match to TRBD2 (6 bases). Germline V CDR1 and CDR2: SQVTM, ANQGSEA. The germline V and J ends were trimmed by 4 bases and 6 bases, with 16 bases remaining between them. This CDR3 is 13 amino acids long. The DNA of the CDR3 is TGCAGCGTTGGTTACAACCGGGACTTCGAGCAGTACTTC. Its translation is CSVGYNRDFEQYF.

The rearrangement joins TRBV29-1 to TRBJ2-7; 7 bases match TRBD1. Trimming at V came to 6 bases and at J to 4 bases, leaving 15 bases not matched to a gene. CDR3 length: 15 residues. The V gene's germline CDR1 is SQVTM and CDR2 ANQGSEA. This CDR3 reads CSVTNRGQDPYEQYF. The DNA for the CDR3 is TGCAGCGTGACTAACAGGGGACAAGACCCTTACGAGCAGTACTTC.